One and the same sample provided the 17 T cell receptor beta chains below, sequenced in a study of blood T cell repertoires in COVID-19. This table comes from immunoSEQ multiplex PCR, and its TCRdb copy is limited to in-frame clones, with some not included. The profile covers about 210,000 clones, with 89% appearing a single time and roughly 5% taken by the ten largest. The sequenced material came from peripheral blood. The origin of the receptors is a woman in her 40s with acute or convalescent COVID-19.

The chain has TRBV3-1 (or the pseudogene TRBV3-2) and TRBJ2-3, with D possibly matching TRBD2 (6 bases). Deletions cut 0 bases from V and 2 bases from J, with 12 bases between. Germline-derived CDR1 and CDR2 are LGHDT and YNNKEL (reference sequence). This CDR3 has 16 residues. CDR3 protein: CASSQDGGLYTDTQYF. As DNA, the CDR3 is TGTGCCAGCAGCCAAGATGGGGGACTGTACACAGATACGCAGTATTTT.

This clone has just a few counts. J is TRBJ1-5 and V is TRBV6-5; 9 positions agree with TRBD1. CDR3 length: 14 residues. V lost 5 bases to trimming and J lost 6 bases; unmatched junction nucleotides: 5. Germline V gives CDR1 MNHEY, CDR2 SVGAGI. The CDR3 loop is CASSPGTGSQPQHF. The CDR3 bases are TGTGCCAGCAGTCCCGGGACAGGGAGTCAGCCCCAGCATTTT.

The chain is built from TRBV5-4 and TRBJ2-2; 10 bases align to TRBD2. The germline CDR1 and CDR2 sequences are SGHNT and YYREEE (reference sequence). The CDR3 has 16 residues. The ends lost 0 bases at V and 6 bases at J; junction bases unmatched: 5. CDR3 DNA: TGTGCCAGCAGCTTGGGAGCGGGGGGGCGTCCCGGGGAGCTGTTTTTT. This sequence encodes CASSLGAGGRPGELFF.

The chain uses TRBV12-5 and TRBJ1-2; 8 nucleotides align to TRBD1. Germline V CDR1 and CDR2: LGHNT, FRNRAP. J was trimmed by 8 bases and V by 3 bases; bases with no gene match: 20. The CDR3 sequence is 18 residues long. CDR3: CASGFTPDRERGAQGYTF. The CDR3 bases are TGTGCTAGTGGTTTCACCCCGGACAGGGAACGAGGTGCGCAAGGCTACACCTTC.

The chain carries TRBV19 and TRBJ1-2; possibly TRBD1 for D (6 bases). Trimming shortened V by 7 bases and J by 5 bases, and 11 bases separated the two germline ends. This CDR3 contains 12 residues. The germline gives CDR1 LNHDA, CDR2 SQIVND (reference sequence). The CDR3 region is CASTKGGYGYTF. CDR3 DNA sequence: TGTGCCAGTACAAAGGGGGGGTATGGCTACACCTTC.

The chain joins TRBV18 to TRBJ2-2; D gene ambiguous. The CDR3 has 18 residues. The germline V gene has CDR1 KGHSH and CDR2 LQKENI. Trimming removed 4 bases at V and 3 bases at J, with 21 bases between. This CDR3 is CASSRTTSRTAHTGELFF. The CDR3 nucleotides read TGTGCCAGCTCACGAACTACCTCTCGCACGGCCCACACCGGGGAGCTGTTTTTT.

The table lists this clone with a count of one. V gene TRBV19 combines with J gene TRBJ2-7, with TRBD1 matching over 9 bases. The CDR3 extends over 14 amino acids. V gave up 10 bases and J gave up 3 bases; unmatched junction bases: 10. CDR1 and CDR2 from the germline V gene are LNHDA and SQIVND (reference sequence). CDR3 DNA sequence: TGTGCCACCGTCGGGACAGGGATGCTCTACGAGCAGTACGTC. This translates into CATVGTGMLYEQYV.

DNA for the CDR3: TGTGCCAGCAGCCAAGATCTGGTCAACAGGGGGCTTACTGAAGCTTTCTTT. Translated, it gives CASSQDLVNRGLTEAFF. The chain couples TRBV3-1 (or the pseudogene TRBV3-2) to TRBJ1-1; 9 nucleotides line up with TRBD1. V lost 0 bases, J lost 5 bases, and 10 bases stayed unmatched. This CDR3 is built from 17 residues. Germline V gives CDR1 LGHDT, CDR2 YNNKEL (reference sequence).

V usage is TRBV5-5 and J usage is TRBJ1-2; weak D call: TRBD1 (6 bases). This CDR3 region has 17 residues. The germline V gene encodes CDR1 SGHKS and CDR2 YYEKEE (reference sequence). The V gene lost 1 base and the J gene lost 2 bases, with 18 bases spanning the gap. The CDR3 protein is CASSLSPWTAPNYGYTF. CDR3 nucleotides: TGTGCCAGCAGCTTGTCTCCGTGGACAGCTCCGAACTATGGCTACACCTTC. Full variable domain (missing parts from reference TRBV5-5 and TRBJ1-2): DAGVTQSPTHLIKTRGQQVTLRCSPISGHKSVSWYQQVLGQGPQFIFQYYEKEERGRGNFPDRFSARQFPNYSSELNVNALLLGDSALYLCASSLSPWTAPNYGYTFGSGTRLTVV.

This clone came up once. This chain's CDR3 is CASSQSSGQGDGEQYV. CDR3 nucleotide sequence: TGCGCCAGCAGTCAATCATCTGGACAGGGGGATGGCGAGCAGTACGTC. This rearrangement joins TRBV23-1 to TRBJ2-7, with 10 bases that match TRBD1. TRBV23-1 is an ORF, and what it does is uncertain. Trimming removed 0 bases from V and 6 bases from J; junction bases left unmatched: 8. The CDR3 contains 16 residues.

The chain recombines TRBV5-1 with TRBJ2-3; 10 nucleotides align to TRBD1. Germline V CDR1 and CDR2: SGHRS, YFSETQ. The J segment lost 0 bases and the V segment lost 3 bases, leaving 1 base of the junction unmatched. The CDR3 length is 15 residues. The CDR3 DNA reads TGCGCCAGCAGCTGGACAGGGGGAAGCACAGATACGCAGTATTTT. This codes for CASSWTGGSTDTQYF. The full variable domain, rest sourced from reference TRBV5-1 and TRBJ2-3, is KAGVTQTPRYLIKTRGQQVTLSCSPISGHRSVSWYQQTPGQGLQFLFEYFSETQRNKGNFPGRFSGRQFSNSRSEMNVSTLELGDSALYLCASSWTGGSTDTQYFGPGTRLTVL.

V usage is TRBV3-1 (or the pseudogene TRBV3-2) and J usage is TRBJ1-1, with 9 positions matching TRBD1. CDR3 size: 15 residues. V trimming: 6 bases; J trimming: 3 bases; junction bases outside the gene matches: 8. Per germline, CDR1 LGHDT and CDR2 YNNKEL (reference sequence). Here the CDR3 DNA reads TGTGCCAGCAGAAATACAGGGGGCTTCTACACTGAAGCTTTCTTT. Its translation is CASRNTGGFYTEAFF.

The chain links TRBV9 to TRBJ2-3; TRBD2 matches 11 bases. Germline CDR1 is SGDLS and CDR2 is YYNGEE. The CDR3 spans 16 residues. V shed 3 bases, J shed 0 bases, and the junction held 3 bases outside the gene matches. CDR3: CASSETSGGSTDTQYF. For the CDR3, the DNA is TGTGCCAGCAGCGAAACTAGCGGGGGCAGCACAGATACGCAGTATTTT.

This clone was recorded only once. The J gene is TRBJ2-5, the V gene TRBV9; a weak D match, TRBD1 (6 bases). Trimming left V 3 bases short and J 4 bases short, with 13 bases between. Germline lookup yields CDR1 SGDLS and CDR2 YYNGEE. The CDR3 is made up of 14 amino acids. CDR3 coding DNA: TGTGCCAGCAGCGCTACAGGGCTGGGAGAGACCCAGTACTTC. This sequence encodes CASSATGLGETQYF.

The gene calls are TRBV7-2 and TRBJ1-1; D is ambiguous. CDR1 is SGHTA and CDR2 is FQGNSA in the germline V gene. This CDR3 has 14 amino acids. Trimming stripped 5 bases from V and 0 bases from J, with 10 bases between. The CDR3 loop is CASSRGLMNTEAFF. The CDR3 DNA reads TGTGCCAGCAGCCGGGGTCTTATGAACACTGAAGCTTTCTTT.

The genes are TRBV3-1 (or the pseudogene TRBV3-2) and TRBJ1-5; no definite D call. CDR1 LGHDT and CDR2 YNNKEL come from the germline V gene (reference sequence). This CDR3 contains 14 residues. Between the trimmed V and J ends, which lost 2 bases and 0 bases, there was a span of 5 bases. The CDR3 DNA sequence: TGTGCCAGCAGCCAATGGAGTAGCAATCAGCCCCAGCATTTT. Amino acid sequence: CASSQWSSNQPQHF.

V is TRBV4-1 and J is TRBJ1-6; D is unclear. V lost 1 base and J lost 4, with 5 bases in between. CDR3 length: 14 residues. The germline V gene has CDR1 MGHRA and CDR2 YSYEKL. The CDR3: CASSQVPYNSPLHF. In DNA, the CDR3 is TGCGCCAGCAGCCAAGTTCCGTATAATTCACCCCTCCACTTT.